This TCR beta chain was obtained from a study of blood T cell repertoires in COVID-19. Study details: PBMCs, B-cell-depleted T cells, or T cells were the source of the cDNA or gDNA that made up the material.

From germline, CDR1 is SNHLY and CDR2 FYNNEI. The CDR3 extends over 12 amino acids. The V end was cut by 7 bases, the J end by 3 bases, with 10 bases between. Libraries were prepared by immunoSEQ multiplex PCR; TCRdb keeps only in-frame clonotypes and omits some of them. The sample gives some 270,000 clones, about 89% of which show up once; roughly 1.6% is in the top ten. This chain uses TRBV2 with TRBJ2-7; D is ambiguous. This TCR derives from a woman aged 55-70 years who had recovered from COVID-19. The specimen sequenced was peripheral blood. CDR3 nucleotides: TGTGCCAGCAAAGTGGCAGTCTACGAGCAGTACTTC. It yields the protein CASKVAVYEQYF.